This section outlines one T cell receptor beta chain sequence together with its context. The sample belongs to a study of cytomegalovirus exposure and HLA in healthy donors. Amplification used 60 Vbeta primers and 13 Jbeta primers. The protocol was immunoSEQ multiplex PCR, while the TCRdb copy is restricted to in-frame clones and leaves out a portion. In the table there are roughly 140,000 clones, about 76% of which are singletons. The CDR3 contains 14 residues. The germline gives CDR1 LNHDA, CDR2 SQIVND (reference sequence). The germline V and J ends were trimmed by 7 bases and 3 bases, with 15 bases remaining between them.

The sequence came from a man between 18 and 29 years old in good health and CMV-seronegative. V is TRBV19 and J is TRBJ1-1; no reliable D call. Sequenced sample: PBMCs. The CDR3: CASKAGWEYTEAFF. The CDR3 DNA reads as TGTGCCAGTAAGGCCGGTTGGGAGTACACTGAAGCTTTCTTT. Full variable domain (outside the CDR3, taken from reference TRBV19 and TRBJ1-1): DGGITQSPKYLFRKEGQNVTLSCEQNLNHDAMYWYRQDPGQGLRLIYYSQIVNDFQKGDIAEGYSVSREKKESFPLTVTSAQKNPTAFYLCASKAGWEYTEAFFGQGTRLTVV.